Below, 5 T cell receptor beta chains from the same sample are listed, as sequenced in a study of regulatory T cells in long-lasting Graves disease. Arm-PCR of CDR3 regions and iRepertoire HTBI primers were the basis on which TCR beta libraries were built. Each CDR3 protein is one row after TCRdb ran MiXCR on the multiplex PCR reads. Of about 460,000 distinct CDR3 sequences listed, about 14% are singletons. The time point here: newly diagnosed GD, antithyroid drugs for less than 3 months. PBMCs provided the RNA from which the TCR library was made. These records were also assigned to another study, of T cells in Graves' hyperthyroidism and ophthalmopathy.

This sample comprised peripheral blood mononuclear cells (PBMCs), obtained at new diagnosis, from a patient treated with antithyroid drugs. The receptors originated from a woman aged 45-65 years with Graves disease.

This clonotype was seen repeatedly, ten times or more. The chain joins TRBV2 to TRBJ1-5, with D maybe TRBD1 (6 bases). The CDR3 length is 17 residues. In germline, CDR1 is SNHLY, CDR2 FYNNEI. Trimming took 1 base from V and 4 from J, leaving 17 bases between them. CDR3 sequence: CASSEVSGLRGNQPQHF. The CDR3 DNA reads as TGTGCCAGCAGTGAAGTATCGGGCCTAAGGGGGAATCAGCCCCAGCATTTT.

The genes are TRBV29-1 and TRBJ2-4; D gene ambiguous. The germline V gene has CDR1 SQVTM and CDR2 ANQGSEA. V shed 7 bases and J shed 1 base, with 8 bases lying between them. This CDR3 has 12 residues. The CDR3 DNA follows: TGCAGCGGGGTGGGGGCCAAAAACATTCAGTACTTC. This gives the protein CSGVGAKNIQYF.

The genes are TRBV20-1 and TRBJ2-3, with 10 bases identical to TRBD1. CDR1 DFQATT and CDR2 SNEGSKA come from the germline V gene (reference sequence). The CDR3 is 17 amino acids. The J segment lost 2 bases and the V segment lost 5 bases, leaving 13 bases of the junction unmatched. The CDR3 nucleotides are TGCAGTGCTGACAGGGGGCTGGCGGGATGGGCCACAGATACGCAGTATTTT. It translates to CSADRGLAGWATDTQYF.

This clonotype was observed many times. The rearrangement uses TRBV5-1 and TRBJ2-3; TRBD2 aligns across 7 bases. CDR3 length equals 16 residues. V lost 0 bases and J lost 4; bases outside the gene matches: 8. The germline V gene has CDR1 SGHRS and CDR2 YFSETQ. The CDR3 sequence is CASSLDGAGRADTQYF. The CDR3 DNA reads as TGCGCCAGCAGCTTGGATGGGGCAGGGAGGGCAGATACGCAGTATTTT.

This clonotype appeared a few times. The chain links TRBV7-9 to TRBJ1-5, with 7 bases lining up with TRBD1. The trim removed 3 bases at V and 0 bases at J, leaving 14 bases unmatched. The CDR3 has 19 residues. The germline CDR1 and CDR2 sequences are SEHNR and FQNEAQ (reference sequence). The CDR3 here is CASSFEGARIYNSNQPQHF. The CDR3 region has the DNA TGTGCCAGCAGCTTTGAGGGGGCACGAATCTATAATAGCAATCAGCCCCAGCATTTT. Full variable domain (outside the CDR3, taken from reference TRBV7-9 and TRBJ1-5): DTGVSQNPRHKITKRGQNVTFRCDPISEHNRLYWYRQTLGQGPEFLTYFQNEAQLEKSRLLSDRFSAERPKGSFSTLEIQRTEQGDSAMYLCASSFEGARIYNSNQPQHFGDGTRLSIL.